Presented here are 17 T cell receptor beta chains from one specimen sequenced in a study of T cell responses to AZD1222 COVID-19 vaccine (dated by TCRdb to about 2021). Libraries were made using the immunoSEQ multiplex PCR assay. TCRdb carries this immuneACCESS record with in-frame sequences only. Its versions omit some clonotypes, under half of them owing to an unresolved V gene in the studies checked, with the rest unexplained. This sample is represented by approximately 99,000 clones; roughly 90% of them were singletons. Over 3% of the sample goes to the ten largest clones. The time point label of this sample denotes: baseline before first vaccination. This sample's treatment or condition label indicates: meningococcal conjugate vaccine given as trial control. The input for sequencing was peripheral blood, taken on day 0 of MenACWY control vaccination. These TCRs come from an adult in good health.

The chain carries TRBV19 and TRBJ1-1, with TRBD1 as a possible D gene (5 bases). V dropped 5 bases and J dropped 0 bases, with 13 bases sitting between them. Germline loops: CDR1 LNHDA, CDR2 SQIVND (reference sequence). The CDR3 is made up of 15 amino acids. The CDR3 nucleotides are TGTGCCAGTAGTTCACCGGGACGGCTGAACACTGAAGCTTTCTTT. This codes for CASSSPGRLNTEAFF.

The table lists this clone with a count of one. This sequence joins TRBV18 and TRBJ1-1; D perhaps matches TRBD1 (5 bases). The CDR3 is 16 residues long. V lost 3 bases and J 3 bases, leaving 17 bases between the germline ends. Germline CDR1 and CDR2: KGHSH and LQKENI. In DNA form, the CDR3 reads TGTGCCAGCTCACCGACGCACAGTGGGGCGGACACTGAAGCTTTCTTT. It encodes CASSPTHSGADTEAFF.

The rearrangement uses TRBV19 and TRBJ1-5, with 8 bases matching TRBD1. V lost 7 bases to trimming and J lost 7 bases; unmatched junction nucleotides: 12. This CDR3 spans 15 amino acids. Germline lookup yields CDR1 LNHDA and CDR2 SQIVND (reference sequence). CDR3 amino acids: CASTQGQGARQPQHF. The DNA for the CDR3 is TGTGCCAGTACCCAGGGGCAGGGGGCGAGACAGCCCCAGCATTTT.

This clone has only a few counts. The V call is TRBV6-5, the J call TRBJ1-5, with a possible D match to TRBD1 (5 bases). The germline V gene has CDR1 MNHEY and CDR2 SVGAGI. CDR3 length: 13 residues. V shed 6 bases and J shed 6 bases, with 12 bases lying between them. The CDR3, as DNA: TGTGCCAGCAGGGGGGGGACGCTTCAGCCCCAGCATTTT. Amino acid sequence: CASRGGTLQPQHF.

The CDR3 sequence: CASSPRTGSVNEQFF. The DNA for the CDR3 is TGCGCCAGCAGCCCGAGGACAGGGTCGGTTAATGAGCAGTTCTTC. The chain couples TRBV5-1 to TRBJ2-1, with 8 bases aligning to TRBD1. The CDR3 has 15 amino acids. With 4 bases clipped from V and 7 bases from J, the junction kept 10 bases outside the gene matches. From germline, CDR1 is SGHRS and CDR2 YFSETQ. The full variable domain, rest sourced from reference TRBV5-1 and TRBJ2-1, is KAGVTQTPRYLIKTRGQQVTLSCSPISGHRSVSWYQQTPGQGLQFLFEYFSETQRNKGNFPGRFSGRQFSNSRSEMNVSTLELGDSALYLCASSPRTGSVNEQFFGPGTRLTVL.

The V and J genes are TRBV5-4 and TRBJ2-7, with 7 bases matching TRBD1. With 4 bases clipped from V and 2 bases from J, the junction kept 6 bases outside the gene matches. There are 14 residues in the CDR3. CDR1 SGHNT and CDR2 YYREEE come from the germline V gene (reference sequence). CDR3: CASSRTGTAYEQYF. The CDR3 DNA reads as TGTGCCAGCAGCAGGACAGGTACGGCCTACGAGCAGTACTTC.

V gene TRBV30 combines with J gene TRBJ1-6; D is undetermined. There are 14 residues in the CDR3. Deletions cut 3 bases from V and 0 bases from J, with 6 bases between. The germline V gene has CDR1 GTSNPN and CDR2 SVGIG (reference sequence). Here the CDR3 DNA reads TGTGCCTGGAGAGACTCCTCCTATAATTCACCCCTCCACTTT. Its translation: CAWRDSSYNSPLHF.

The chain recombines TRBV19 with TRBJ1-2; possibly TRBD1 for D (5 bases). The germline V gene encodes CDR1 LNHDA and CDR2 SQIVND (reference sequence). The V and J ends lost 4 bases and 2 bases respectively, with 11 bases between them. The CDR3 length is 14 residues. CDR3: CASSRDGKNYGYTF. The CDR3 DNA reads TGTGCCAGTAGTAGGGACGGGAAGAACTATGGCTACACCTTC. Complete variable domain (other parts from reference TRBV19 and TRBJ1-2): DGGITQSPKYLFRKEGQNVTLSCEQNLNHDAMYWYRQDPGQGLRLIYYSQIVNDFQKGDIAEGYSVSREKKESFPLTVTSAQKNPTAFYLCASSRDGKNYGYTFGSGTRLTVV.

The CDR3 spells CASSVRVGGSSAYGYTF. The CDR3 bases are TGTGCCAGCAGTGTCAGGGTTGGGGGCTCCTCCGCATATGGCTACACCTTC. This chain uses TRBV6-1 with TRBJ1-2, with D possibly matching TRBD1 (6 bases). Germline assignment: CDR1 MNHNS and CDR2 SASEGT. V was cut by 4 bases and J by 5 bases, with 23 bases left in between. This CDR3 contains 17 residues.

The chain carries TRBV2 and TRBJ2-5; 8 nucleotides agree with TRBD1. The length of the CDR3 is 16 residues. Unmatched junction bases numbered 9, after V lost 1 base and J lost 5 bases. From germline, CDR1 is SNHLY and CDR2 FYNNEI. In DNA, the CDR3 is TGTGCCAGCAGTGAAGGGCTCGGACAGGGCTGGGAGACCCAGTACTTC. Translating gives CASSEGLGQGWETQYF.

A single count supports this clone. The chain combines TRBV28 with TRBJ2-6; TRBD1 aligns across 8 bases. The CDR3 covers 18 residues. The V segment lost 5 bases and the J segment 0 bases; nucleotides outside the gene matches: 9. Looked up from germline, CDR1 is MDHEN and CDR2 is SYDVKM. The CDR3 protein is CASSRRTGRNSGANVLTF. DNA of the CDR3: TGTGCCAGCAGTCGGCGGACAGGGCGAAACTCTGGGGCCAACGTCCTGACTTTC.

V and J are TRBV20-1 and TRBJ2-7; D is unresolved. Between the trimmed V and J ends, which lost 3 bases and 0 bases, there was a span of 12 bases. Germline V gene lookup returns CDR1 DFQATT and CDR2 SNEGSKA (reference sequence). The CDR3 length is 14 residues. CDR3: CSASKTADSYEQYF. CDR3 DNA sequence: TGCAGTGCTAGTAAGACGGCGGACTCCTACGAGCAGTACTTC.

The CDR3 DNA reads TGTGCCAGCAGTTCAGCCGGGGGGCCGGTGAGCAATCAGCCCCAGCATTTT. Protein: CASSSAGGPVSNQPQHF. The V call is TRBV27, the J call TRBJ1-5; TRBD1 might be the D (6 bases). The ends were cut back, 4 bases at V and 1 base at J, with 17 bases in the middle. In germline, CDR1 is MNHEY, CDR2 SMNVEV (reference sequence). This CDR3 comprises 17 residues.

The chain employs TRBV30 and TRBJ1-1; D gene ambiguous. This CDR3 is built from 13 residues. Trimming stripped 4 bases from V and 1 base from J, with 10 bases between. CDR1 is GTSNPN, CDR2 SVGIG, per germline (reference sequence). The CDR3 here is CAWNVGRNTEAFF. In nucleotides, the CDR3 is TGTGCCTGGAACGTTGGCCGGAACACTGAAGCTTTCTTT.

This sequence joins TRBV3-1 (or the pseudogene TRBV3-2) and TRBJ1-3; maybe TRBD1 (5 bases). Germline lookup yields CDR1 LGHDT and CDR2 YNNKEL (reference sequence). The V and J ends lost 4 bases and 1 base respectively, with 8 bases between them. The CDR3 loop spans 14 amino acids. The CDR3: CASSPGGSGNTIYF. The CDR3 nucleotides read TGTGCCAGCAGCCCTGGGGGATCTGGAAACACCATATATTTT.

This rearrangement joins TRBV11-2 to TRBJ2-7, with 9 bases lining up with TRBD1. Losses at the gene ends were 0 bases for V and 1 base for J; bases not matched to a gene: 4. The germline V gene encodes CDR1 SGHAT and CDR2 FQNNGV. The CDR3 has 16 amino acids. CDR3 sequence reads: CASSLDRGQGSYEQYF. The CDR3 nucleotides are TGTGCCAGCAGCTTAGACAGGGGACAGGGATCCTACGAGCAGTACTTC.

This clone is a singleton in its sample. The chain has TRBV18 and TRBJ2-1, with D tentatively TRBD1 (6 bases). Germline loops: CDR1 KGHSH, CDR2 LQKENI. The V gene lost 0 bases and the J gene lost 8 bases, with 17 bases spanning the gap. The CDR3 length is 16 residues. DNA of the CDR3: TGTGCCAGCTCACCACCGTGGTCTGGGGGCGGCCATGAGCAGTTCTTC. Protein sequence: CASSPPWSGGGHEQFF.